The TCR beta chain under discussion was sequenced for a study of T cell responses to AZD1222 COVID-19 vaccine. Study-wide findings and caveats: It was only after the peak T cell response that any repertoires were sampled. The reported proportion of spike-specific TCRs targeting unmutated variant regions was nearly half.

Trimming pared 4 bases from V and 3 bases from J, leaving 12 bases between. From germline, CDR1 is SEHNR and CDR2 FQNEAQ (reference sequence). CDR3 size: 14 residues. As for this clone: Its antigen is not known.

Sequencing used immunoSEQ multiplex PCR; TCRdb keeps in-frame clones, though not all of them. Of about 150,000 clones listed, 90% are singletons. Material: peripheral blood, obtained on day 0 of AZD1222 vaccination. The chain employs TRBV7-9 and TRBJ1-2, with D unclear. The TCR sequence derives from an adult in good health. CDR3 DNA sequence: TGTGCCAGCAGCTATGGCGGGGAGGACTATGGCTACACCTTC. It yields the protein CASSYGGEDYGYTF.